This is a list of T cell receptor beta chains from one sample in a study of T-cell memory formation after mild COVID-19. TCRdb reprocessed the 5' RACE reads via MiXCR and lists one record per CDR3 protein. Among about 190,000 distinct CDR3 sequences, approximately 20% were seen once, and the ten largest hold 2.4%. The sample comprised PBMCs or a T cell subset sorted from them (not recorded which). The receptors were gathered from an adult woman who had mild COVID-19 (a few samples of this study predate the infection). Cell type and time point are not known. Both conserved end residues are part of each CDR3. A D gene is named only where the DNA matches it firmly. Size is stated for part of the rows, as once, few or many counts, or as a class when the clone is expanded.

j_call | v_call | d_call | clone_size | cdr3_nt | cdr3_aa
TRBJ1-1 | TRBV5-5 | - | - | TGTGCCAGCAGCGTGGTAACGGGAACTGAAGCTTTCTTT | CASSVVTGTEAFF
TRBJ2-5 | TRBV4-1 | - | few | TGCGCCAGCAGCCAAACAGGGTGGGGGGAGACCCAGTACTTC | CASSQTGWGETQYF
TRBJ1-1 | TRBV25-1 | - | few | TGTGCCAGCCGCCTCTCGTCGGCCACTGAAGCTTTCTTT | CASRLSSATEAFF
TRBJ1-2 | TRBV5-1 | TRBD1 | - | TGCGCCAGCAGCGTCCGGGACAGGGATGGCTACACCTTC | CASSVRDRDGYTF
TRBJ2-5 | TRBV6-5 | - | many | TGTGCCAGCAGTTATGGCAAGGAGACCCAGTACTTC | CASSYGKETQYF
TRBJ2-3 | TRBV5-1 | TRBD2 | few | TGCGCCAGCAGCATTAGCGGGGGCACAGATACGCAGTATTTT | CASSISGGTDTQYF
TRBJ2-5 | TRBV20-1 | - | many | TGCAGTGCTAGAGACGGGGGTCTTTGGGAGACCCAGTACTTC | CSARDGGLWETQYF
TRBJ1-4 | TRBV7-9 | - | - | TGTGCCAGCAGCTTAGGTCAACAGCCTTCTAATGAAAAACTGTTTTTT | CASSLGQQPSNEKLFF
TRBJ1-1 | TRBV7-2 | TRBD1 | - | TGTGCCAGCAGACCTCTGGGACAGATGAACACTGAAGCTTTCTTT | CASRPLGQMNTEAFF
TRBJ2-7 | TRBV7-9 | - | - | TGTGCCAGCATAGAGGCGGGGAGGTACGAGCAGTACTTC | CASIEAGRYEQYF
TRBJ2-1 | TRBV4-2 | TRBD2 | - | TGTGCCAGCAGCTACAGGACCGGGACTACCTTCAATGAGCAGTTCTTC | CASSYRTGTTFNEQFF
TRBJ2-2 | TRBV7-9 | - | - | TGTGCCAGCAGCATACTACACCCGAACACCGGGGAGCTGTTTTTT | CASSILHPNTGELFF
TRBJ1-2 | TRBV29-1 | - | few | TGCAGCGTTGAGGACACCCTACCCTATGGCTACACCTTC | CSVEDTLPYGYTF
TRBJ1-1 | TRBV3-1 | - | few | TGTGCCAGCAGCCAAGACCATGGGGCTTTCTTT | CASSQDHGAFF
TRBJ1-1 | TRBV7-9 | - | few | TGTGCCGGAGCCGATAACACTGAAGCTTTCTTT | CAGADNTEAFF
TRBJ2-4 | TRBV24-1 | - | - | TGTGCCACCAGTGATTTGCTGAGTACAGGACTAGCCAAAAACATTCAGTACTTC | CATSDLLSTGLAKNIQYF
TRBJ2-1 | TRBV6-1 | - | - | TGTGCCAGCAGTGAACGACAGAAGAGCTCCTACAATGAGCAGTTCTTC | CASSERQKSSYNEQFF
TRBJ2-1 | TRBV20-1 | TRBD2 | few | TGCAGTGCTAGGGTTAGCGGGAGCTGGCACAATGAGCAGTTCTTC | CSARVSGSWHNEQFF
TRBJ1-2 | TRBV10-3 | - | few | TGTGCCATCAGTGAGCGGGCTCATGGCTACACCTTC | CAISERAHGYTF